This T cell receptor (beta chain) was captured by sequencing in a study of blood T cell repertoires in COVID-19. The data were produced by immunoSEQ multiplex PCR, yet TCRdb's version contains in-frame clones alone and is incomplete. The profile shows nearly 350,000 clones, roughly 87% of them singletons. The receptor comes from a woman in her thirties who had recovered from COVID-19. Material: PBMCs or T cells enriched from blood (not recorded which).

The CDR3 sequence is CASSFQLMNTEAFF. The CDR3 nucleotides are TGTGCCAGCAGCTTTCAACTCATGAACACTGAAGCTTTCTTT. The V and J genes are TRBV11-1 and TRBJ1-1; the D is unclear. CDR1 is SGHAT, CDR2 FQDESV, per germline (reference sequence). The CDR3 loop spans 14 amino acids. V was trimmed by 3 bases and J by 0 bases, leaving 8 bases between them.